This T cell receptor beta chain stems from a study of blood T cell repertoires in COVID-19. About the study: T cells, B-cell-depleted T cells, or PBMCs supplied cDNA or gDNA.

Per the study methods: Reference gene primer amplification yielded estimated nucleated cell counts. Sequencing was performed with immunoSEQ multiplex PCR; in TCRdb, only in-frame clones are kept and a portion is missing. Clone size and V and J calls were adopted from that table, with D and trimming inferred from the DNA. The sample lists some 55,000 clones, 90% seen once, with 7% to 9% in the top ten. Germline-derived CDR1 and CDR2 are SGHKS and YYEKEE (reference sequence). The CDR3 is 15 amino acids. The V gene end was trimmed by 3 bases and the J gene end by 12 bases; junction bases not matched to a gene: 16.

This TCR was recovered from a woman in her forties with active COVID-19. Sequenced material: peripheral blood. The chain couples TRBV5-5 to TRBJ1-2; 8 bases align to TRBD1. The CDR3 sequence is CASSSPRGDRHANTF. CDR3 in DNA: TGTGCCAGCAGCTCACCTAGGGGGGACAGGCACGCCAACACCTTC.